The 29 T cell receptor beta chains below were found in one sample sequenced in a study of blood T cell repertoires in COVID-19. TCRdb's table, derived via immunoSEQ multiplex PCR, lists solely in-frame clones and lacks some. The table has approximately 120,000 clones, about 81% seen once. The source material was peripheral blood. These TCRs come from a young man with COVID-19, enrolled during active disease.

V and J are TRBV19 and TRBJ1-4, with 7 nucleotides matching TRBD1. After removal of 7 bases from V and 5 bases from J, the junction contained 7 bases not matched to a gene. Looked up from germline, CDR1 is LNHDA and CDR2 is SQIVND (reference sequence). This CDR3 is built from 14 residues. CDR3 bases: TGTGCCAGTAACTCGCGGGACAGAAATGAAAAACTGTTTTTT. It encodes CASNSRDRNEKLFF.

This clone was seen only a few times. The CDR3 nucleotides read TGCGCCAGCAGCCAAGGGTCCGGGACAGGGATAAGCGAGCCCCAGCATTTT. Residues: CASSQGSGTGISEPQHF. This chain uses TRBV4-1 with TRBJ1-5, with 9 bases matching TRBD1. V dropped 1 base and J dropped 8; count of bases not matched to a gene: 12. Germline CDR1 MGHRA, CDR2 YSYEKL. The CDR3 spans 17 residues.

The CDR3 here is CASSSQGLYNEQFF. CDR3 bases: TGCGCCAGCAGCTCCCAGGGCCTATACAATGAGCAGTTCTTC. The V call is TRBV5-1, the J call TRBJ2-1; D might be TRBD1 (5 bases). With 3 bases removed from V and 4 bases from J, the gap between germline ends came to 11 bases. Germline CDR1 and CDR2: SGHRS and YFSETQ. There are 14 residues in the CDR3.

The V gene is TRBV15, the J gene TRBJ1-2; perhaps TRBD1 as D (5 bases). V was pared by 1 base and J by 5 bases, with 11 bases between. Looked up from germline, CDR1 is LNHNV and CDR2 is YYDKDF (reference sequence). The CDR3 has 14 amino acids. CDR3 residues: CATSRGVGGYGYTF. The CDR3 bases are TGTGCCACCAGCAGAGGCGTCGGGGGTTATGGCTACACCTTC.

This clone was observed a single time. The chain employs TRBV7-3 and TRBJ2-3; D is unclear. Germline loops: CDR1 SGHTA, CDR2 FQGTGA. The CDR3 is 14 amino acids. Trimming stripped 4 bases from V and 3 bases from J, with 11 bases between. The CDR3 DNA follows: TGTGCCAGCAGCTCATGGTCGAGAACAGATACGCAGTATTTT. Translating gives CASSSWSRTDTQYF. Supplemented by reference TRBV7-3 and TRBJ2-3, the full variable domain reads GAGVSQTPSNKVTEKGKYVELRCDPISGHTALYWYRQSLGQGPEFLIYFQGTGAADDSGLPNDRFFAVRPEGSVSTLKIQRTERGDSAVYLCASSSWSRTDTQYFGPGTRLTVL.

The CDR3 region is CASSLSIGGELFF. The CDR3 bases are TGTGCCAGCAGCTTAAGTATCGGCGGGGAGCTGTTTTTT. The rearrangement links TRBV7-2 to TRBJ2-2; D not certain. The V gene's germline CDR1 is SGHTA and CDR2 FQGNSA. With 2 bases removed from V and 7 bases from J, the gap between germline ends came to 8 bases. The CDR3 spans 13 residues.

CDR3: CASSIYSPANYGYTF. In DNA, the CDR3 is TGTGCCAGTAGTATTTACTCTCCGGCTAACTATGGCTACACCTTC. This chain joins TRBV19 and TRBJ1-2; no reliable D call. V shed 3 bases and J shed 0 bases, with 11 bases lying between them. Per germline, CDR1 LNHDA and CDR2 SQIVND (reference sequence). The CDR3 has 15 amino acids.

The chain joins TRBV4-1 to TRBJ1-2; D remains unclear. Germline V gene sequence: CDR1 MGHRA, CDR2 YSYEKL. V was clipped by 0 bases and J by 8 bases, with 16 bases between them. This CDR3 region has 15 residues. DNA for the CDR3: TGCGCCAGCAGCCAAGAATTTGGGGAGGGTTTGGGCTACACCTTC. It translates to CASSQEFGEGLGYTF.

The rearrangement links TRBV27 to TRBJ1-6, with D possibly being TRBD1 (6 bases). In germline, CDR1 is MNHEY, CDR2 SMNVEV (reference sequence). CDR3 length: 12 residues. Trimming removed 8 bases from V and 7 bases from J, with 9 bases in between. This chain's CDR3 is CASGGSNSPLHF. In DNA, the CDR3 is TGTGCCAGCGGGGGCTCCAATTCACCCCTCCACTTT.

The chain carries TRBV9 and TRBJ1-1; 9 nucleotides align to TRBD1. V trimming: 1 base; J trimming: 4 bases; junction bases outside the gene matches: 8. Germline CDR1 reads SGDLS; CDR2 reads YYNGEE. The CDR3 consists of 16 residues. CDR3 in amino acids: CASSVLGQGLGTEAFF. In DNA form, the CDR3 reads TGTGCCAGCAGCGTACTCGGACAGGGGTTGGGCACTGAAGCTTTCTTT.

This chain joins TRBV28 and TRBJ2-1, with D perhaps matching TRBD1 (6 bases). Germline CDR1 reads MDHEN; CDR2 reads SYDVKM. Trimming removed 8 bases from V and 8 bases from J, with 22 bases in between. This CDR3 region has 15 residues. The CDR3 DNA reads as TGTGCCAGCTTCCCCACCGATCAGGGGAAAGATGAGCAGTTCTTC. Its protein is CASFPTDQGKDEQFF. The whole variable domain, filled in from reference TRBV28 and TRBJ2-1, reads DVKVTQSSRYLVKRTGEKVFLECVQDMDHENMFWYRQDPGLGLRLIYFSYDVKMKEKGDIPEGYSVSREKKERFSLILESASTNQTSMYLCASFPTDQGKDEQFFGPGTRLTVL.

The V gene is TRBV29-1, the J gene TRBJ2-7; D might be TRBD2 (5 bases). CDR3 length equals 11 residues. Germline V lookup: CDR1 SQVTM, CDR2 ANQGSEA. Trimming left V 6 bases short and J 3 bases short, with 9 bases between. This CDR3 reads CSVAVNYEQYF. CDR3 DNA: TGCAGCGTAGCGGTGAACTACGAGCAGTACTTC.

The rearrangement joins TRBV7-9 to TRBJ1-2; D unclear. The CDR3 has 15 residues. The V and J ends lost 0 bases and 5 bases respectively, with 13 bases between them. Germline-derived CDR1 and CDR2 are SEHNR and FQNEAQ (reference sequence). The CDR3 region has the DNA TGTGCCAGCAGCTTAGCGGCCGGGGAAGGGTATGGCTACACCTTC. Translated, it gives CASSLAAGEGYGYTF.

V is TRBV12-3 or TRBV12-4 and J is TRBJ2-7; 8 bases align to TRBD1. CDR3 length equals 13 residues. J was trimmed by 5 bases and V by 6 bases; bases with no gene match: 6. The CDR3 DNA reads TGTGCCAGCAGCGACAGGGGTAGGAACGAGCAGTACTTC. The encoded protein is CASSDRGRNEQYF.

The CDR3 DNA reads TGTGCCAGTACCAACAGGGTGCGGAACGAGCAGTACTTC. This gives the protein CASTNRVRNEQYF. The chain has TRBV2 and TRBJ2-7, with a possible D match to TRBD1 (6 bases). V was shortened by 9 bases and J by 5 bases, with 17 bases between the two germline ends. This CDR3 contains 13 residues. Germline CDR1 is SNHLY and CDR2 is FYNNEI.

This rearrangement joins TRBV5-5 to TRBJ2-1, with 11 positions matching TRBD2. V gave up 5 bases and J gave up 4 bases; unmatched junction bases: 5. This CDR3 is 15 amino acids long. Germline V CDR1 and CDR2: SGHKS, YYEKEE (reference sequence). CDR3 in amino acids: CASSTGLAGYNEQFF. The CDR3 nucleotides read TGTGCCAGCAGTACCGGACTAGCGGGTTACAATGAGCAGTTCTTC.

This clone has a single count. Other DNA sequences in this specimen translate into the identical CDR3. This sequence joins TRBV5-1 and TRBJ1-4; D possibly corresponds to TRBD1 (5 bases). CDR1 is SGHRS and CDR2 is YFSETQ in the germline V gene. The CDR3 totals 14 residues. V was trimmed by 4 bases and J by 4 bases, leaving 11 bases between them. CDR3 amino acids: CASSPGRGNEKLFF. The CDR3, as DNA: TGCGCCAGCAGCCCAGGGAGGGGTAATGAAAAACTGTTTTTT.

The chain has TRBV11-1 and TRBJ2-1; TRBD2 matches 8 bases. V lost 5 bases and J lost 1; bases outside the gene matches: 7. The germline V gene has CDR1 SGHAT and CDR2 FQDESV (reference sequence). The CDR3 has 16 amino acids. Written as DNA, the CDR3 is TGTGCCAGCAGCCCTTGGCGGGGGGCTTCCTACAATGAGCAGTTCTTC. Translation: CASSPWRGASYNEQFF. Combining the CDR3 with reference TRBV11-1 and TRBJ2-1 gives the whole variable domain EAEVAQSPRYKITEKSQAVAFWCDPISGHATLYWYRQILGQGPELLVQFQDESVVDDSQLPKDRFSAERLKGVDSTLKIQPAELGDSAMYLCASSPWRGASYNEQFFGPGTRLTVL.

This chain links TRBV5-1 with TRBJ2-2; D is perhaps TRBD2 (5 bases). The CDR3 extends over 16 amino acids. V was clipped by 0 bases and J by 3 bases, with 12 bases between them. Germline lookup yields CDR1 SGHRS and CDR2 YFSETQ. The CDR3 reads CASSLGLARYTGELFF. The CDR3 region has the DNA TGCGCCAGCAGCTTGGGTCTAGCACGGTACACCGGGGAGCTGTTTTTT.

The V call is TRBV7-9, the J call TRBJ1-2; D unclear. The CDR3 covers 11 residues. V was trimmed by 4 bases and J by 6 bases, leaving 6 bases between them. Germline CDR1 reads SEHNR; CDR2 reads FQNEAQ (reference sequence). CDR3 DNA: TGTGCCAGCAGCTCCGAGGATGGCTACACCTTC. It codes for CASSSEDGYTF.

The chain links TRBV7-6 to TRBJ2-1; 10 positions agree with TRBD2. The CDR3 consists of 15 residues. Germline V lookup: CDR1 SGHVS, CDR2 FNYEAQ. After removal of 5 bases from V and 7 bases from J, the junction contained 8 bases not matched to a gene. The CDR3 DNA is TGTGCCAGCAGCCCGAGCGGGGGGGCTAAGAATGAGCAGTTCTTC. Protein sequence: CASSPSGGAKNEQFF.

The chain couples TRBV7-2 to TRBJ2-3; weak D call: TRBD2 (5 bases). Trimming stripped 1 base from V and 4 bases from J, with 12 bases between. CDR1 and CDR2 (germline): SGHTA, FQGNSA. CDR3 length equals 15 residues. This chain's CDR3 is CASSLVEVRADTQYF. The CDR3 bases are TGTGCCAGCAGCTTAGTGGAGGTTAGAGCAGATACGCAGTATTTT.

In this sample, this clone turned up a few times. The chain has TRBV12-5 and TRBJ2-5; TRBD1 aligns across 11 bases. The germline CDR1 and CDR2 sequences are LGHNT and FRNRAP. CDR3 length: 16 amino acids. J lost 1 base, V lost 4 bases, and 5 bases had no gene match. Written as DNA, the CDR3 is TGTGCTAGTGGTTATGGGACAGGGGGATCCCAAGAGACCCAGTACTTC. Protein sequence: CASGYGTGGSQETQYF.

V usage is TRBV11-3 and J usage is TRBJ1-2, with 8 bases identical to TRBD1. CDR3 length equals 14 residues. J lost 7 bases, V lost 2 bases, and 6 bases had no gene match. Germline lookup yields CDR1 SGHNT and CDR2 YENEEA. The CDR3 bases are TGTGCCAGCAGCTTAAGACAGGGGACGGCTGGCTACACCTTC. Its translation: CASSLRQGTAGYTF.

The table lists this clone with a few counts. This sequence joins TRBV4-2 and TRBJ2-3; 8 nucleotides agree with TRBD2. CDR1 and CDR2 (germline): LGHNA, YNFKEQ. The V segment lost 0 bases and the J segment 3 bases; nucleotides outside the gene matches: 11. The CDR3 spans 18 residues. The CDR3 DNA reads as TGTGCCAGCAGCCAAGATGAGCCATGGACTAGCAGGACAGATACGCAGTATTTT. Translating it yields CASSQDEPWTSRTDTQYF.

CDR3 residues: CASSPGQGYGYTF. The CDR3 region has the DNA TGTGCCAGCAGCCCGGGACAGGGATATGGCTACACCTTC. The chain has TRBV11-2 and TRBJ1-2; 9 bases are shared with TRBD1. Germline values: CDR1 SGHAT, CDR2 FQNNGV. The CDR3 is 13 amino acids. V lost 5 bases, J lost 5 bases, and 3 bases stayed unmatched.

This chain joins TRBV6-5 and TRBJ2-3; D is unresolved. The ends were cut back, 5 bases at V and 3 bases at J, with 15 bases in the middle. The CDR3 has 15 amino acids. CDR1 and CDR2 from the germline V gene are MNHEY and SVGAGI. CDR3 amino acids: CASSPLPRNTDTQYF. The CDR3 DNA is TGTGCCAGCAGTCCCCTCCCCAGGAATACAGATACGCAGTATTTT.

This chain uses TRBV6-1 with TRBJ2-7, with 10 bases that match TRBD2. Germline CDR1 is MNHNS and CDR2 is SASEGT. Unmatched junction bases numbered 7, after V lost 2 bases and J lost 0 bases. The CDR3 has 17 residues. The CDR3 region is CASSEFGLAVNSYEQYF. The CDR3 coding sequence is TGTGCCAGCAGTGAATTTGGACTAGCGGTAAACTCCTACGAGCAGTACTTC.

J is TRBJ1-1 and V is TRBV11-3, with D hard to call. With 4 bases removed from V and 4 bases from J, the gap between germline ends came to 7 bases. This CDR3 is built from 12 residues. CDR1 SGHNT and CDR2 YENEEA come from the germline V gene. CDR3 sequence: CASSSRVTEAFF. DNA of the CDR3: TGTGCCAGCAGCTCCCGGGTCACTGAAGCTTTCTTT.